This T cell receptor (beta chain) comes out of a study of shared clonotypes between healthy human individuals. Study conclusions and caveats: Non-shared clonotypes had lower generation probabilities than those shared by all four donors.

TCRdb's copy holds only in-frame clones and misses some; the assay was immunoSEQ multiplex PCR. Of roughly 680,000 clones in the sample, 72% were seen once. Among the donors, all were Caucasian adults who lived in Nashville, Tennessee. V was trimmed by 1 base and J by 0 bases, leaving 10 bases between them. The CDR3 has 16 residues. Germline CDR1 SGHTA, CDR2 FQGNSA. In regard to this clone: Its antigen remains unknown.

The material sequenced was memory CD4+ T cells sorted from blood. Subset of the sample: CD45RA-negative fraction. The J gene is TRBJ2-1, the V gene TRBV7-2; D is unclear. The source of this sequence is a woman in her 30s in good health. CDR3 DNA sequence: TGTGCCAGCAGCTTAGGGGTGTTATCCTCCTACAATGAGCAGTTCTTC. Translated, it gives CASSLGVLSSYNEQFF.